In this sample, the clone carrying this TCR beta chain turned up once. Antigen unknown. Naive CD8 populations comprised CD45RO-negative cells positively selected for CCR7, excluding terminally differentiated effector memory CD45RA+ cells. The CDR3 is 11 amino acids. V lost 4 bases, J lost 10 bases, and 11 bases lay in between. CDR1 and CDR2 (germline): SEHNR, FQNEAQ (reference sequence). Evenly divided among several immunoSEQ plates was the genomic DNA of each subset. Measured with immunoSEQ multiplex PCR; TCRdb has only the in-frame clones, and not every one. The sample comprises 630,000 or so clones, 95% to 98% of which are singletons, and 0.3% rests with the top ten. These data are taken from a study of shared clonotypes between healthy human individuals. Looking at the study overall: Per donor, CD8 memory used one plate, CD8 naive used two, CD4 memory used three and CD4 naive used three.

Overall study findings and caveats: Few donors limited the genetic and exposure-history diversity represented.

The sequencing sample was made of naive CD8+ T cells sorted from blood. The V call is TRBV7-9, the J call TRBJ2-7; D ambiguous. This TCR came from a man aged 25 to 40 in good health. In DNA, the CDR3 is TGTGCCAGCAGCTCCCCTCTCGTTCAGTACTTC. Translated: CASSSPLVQYF.